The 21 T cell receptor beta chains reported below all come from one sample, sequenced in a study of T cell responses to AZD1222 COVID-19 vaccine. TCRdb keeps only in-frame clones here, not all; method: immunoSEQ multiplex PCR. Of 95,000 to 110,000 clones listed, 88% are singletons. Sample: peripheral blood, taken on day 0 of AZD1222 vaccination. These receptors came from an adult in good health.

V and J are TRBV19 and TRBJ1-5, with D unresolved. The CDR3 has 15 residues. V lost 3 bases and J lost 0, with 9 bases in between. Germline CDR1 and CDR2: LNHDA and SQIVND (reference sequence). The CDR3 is CASSMGSYSNQPQHF. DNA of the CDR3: TGTGCCAGTAGTATGGGCTCCTATAGCAATCAGCCCCAGCATTTT.

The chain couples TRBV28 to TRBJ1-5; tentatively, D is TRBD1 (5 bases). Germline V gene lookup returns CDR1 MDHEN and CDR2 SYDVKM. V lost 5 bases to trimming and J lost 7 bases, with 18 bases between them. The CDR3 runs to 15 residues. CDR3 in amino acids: CASSPPRQGGQPQHF. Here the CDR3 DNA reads TGTGCCAGCAGTCCCCCCCGGCAGGGAGGCCAGCCCCAGCATTTT.

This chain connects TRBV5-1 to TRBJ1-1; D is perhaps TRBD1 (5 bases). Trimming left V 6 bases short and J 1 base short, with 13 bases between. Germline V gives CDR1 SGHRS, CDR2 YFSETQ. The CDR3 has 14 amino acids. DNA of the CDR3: TGCGCCAGCACCTTAGGGACGGCGAACACTGAAGCTTTCTTT. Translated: CASTLGTANTEAFF.

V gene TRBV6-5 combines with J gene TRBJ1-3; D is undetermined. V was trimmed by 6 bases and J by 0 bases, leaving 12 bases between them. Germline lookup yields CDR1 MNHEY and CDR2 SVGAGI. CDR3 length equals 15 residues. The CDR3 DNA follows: TGTGCCAGCAGGAGAGGGTCTAGCTCTGGAAACACCATATATTTT. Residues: CASRRGSSSGNTIYF.

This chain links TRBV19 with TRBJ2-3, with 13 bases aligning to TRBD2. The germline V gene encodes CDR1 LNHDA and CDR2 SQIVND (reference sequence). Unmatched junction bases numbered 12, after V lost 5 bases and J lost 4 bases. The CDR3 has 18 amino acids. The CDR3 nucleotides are TGTGCCAGTAGTCCGAGGACTAGCGGGAGCAGGGGCCCAGATACGCAGTATTTT. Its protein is CASSPRTSGSRGPDTQYF.

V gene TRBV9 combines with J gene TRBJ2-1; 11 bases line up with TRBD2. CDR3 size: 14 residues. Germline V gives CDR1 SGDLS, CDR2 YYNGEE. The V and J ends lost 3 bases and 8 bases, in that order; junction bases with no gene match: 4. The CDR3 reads CASSGRTSGHEQFF. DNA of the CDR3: TGTGCCAGCAGCGGTAGGACTAGCGGGCATGAGCAGTTCTTC.

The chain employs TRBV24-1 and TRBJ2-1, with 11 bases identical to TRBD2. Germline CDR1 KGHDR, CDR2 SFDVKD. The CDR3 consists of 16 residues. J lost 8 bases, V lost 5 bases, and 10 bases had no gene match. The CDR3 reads CATSVWSSGRWDEQFF. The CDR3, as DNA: TGTGCCACCAGTGTCTGGTCTAGCGGGAGGTGGGATGAGCAGTTCTTC.

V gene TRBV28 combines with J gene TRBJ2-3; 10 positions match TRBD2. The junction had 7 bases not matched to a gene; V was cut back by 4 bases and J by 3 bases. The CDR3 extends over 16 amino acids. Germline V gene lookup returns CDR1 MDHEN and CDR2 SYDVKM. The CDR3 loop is CASSSPDSGGTDTQYF. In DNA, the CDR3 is TGTGCCAGCAGTTCCCCGGATAGCGGGGGGACAGATACGCAGTATTTT.

CDR3: CASSEQMDMNTEAFF. CDR3 in DNA: TGCGCCAGCAGCGAACAAATGGACATGAACACTGAAGCTTTCTTT. The chain is built from TRBV10-1 and TRBJ1-1; tentatively, D is TRBD1 (5 bases). This CDR3 is built from 15 residues. The ends were cut back, 6 bases at V and 0 bases at J, with 14 bases in the middle. Germline V gene lookup returns CDR1 WNHNN and CDR2 SYGVQD (reference sequence).

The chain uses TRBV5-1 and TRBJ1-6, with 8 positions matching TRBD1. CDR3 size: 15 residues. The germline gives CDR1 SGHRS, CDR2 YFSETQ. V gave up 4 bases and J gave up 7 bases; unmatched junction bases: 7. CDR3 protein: CASSANRQGNSPLHF. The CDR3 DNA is TGCGCCAGCAGCGCAAACCGACAGGGGAATTCACCCCTCCACTTT.

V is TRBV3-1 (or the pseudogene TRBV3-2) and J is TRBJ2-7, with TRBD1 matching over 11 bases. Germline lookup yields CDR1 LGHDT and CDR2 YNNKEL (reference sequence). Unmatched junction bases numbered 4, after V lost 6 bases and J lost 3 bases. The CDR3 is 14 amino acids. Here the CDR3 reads CASSRTGGIYEQYF. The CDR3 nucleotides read TGTGCCAGCAGTAGGACAGGGGGCATCTACGAGCAGTACTTC.

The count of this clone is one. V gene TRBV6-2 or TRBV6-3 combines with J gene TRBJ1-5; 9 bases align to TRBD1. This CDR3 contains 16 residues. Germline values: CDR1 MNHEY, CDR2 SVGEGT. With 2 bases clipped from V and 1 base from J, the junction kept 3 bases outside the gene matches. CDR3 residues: CASSYGQGISNQPQHF. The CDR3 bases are TGTGCCAGCAGTTACGGACAGGGGATAAGCAATCAGCCCCAGCATTTT.

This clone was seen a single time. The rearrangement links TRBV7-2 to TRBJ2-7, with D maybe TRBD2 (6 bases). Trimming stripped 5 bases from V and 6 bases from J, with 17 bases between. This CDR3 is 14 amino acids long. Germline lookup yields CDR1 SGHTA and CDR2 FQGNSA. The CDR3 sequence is CASSPNGLASEQYF. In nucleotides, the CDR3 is TGTGCCAGCAGCCCGAACGGCCTAGCGAGCGAGCAGTACTTC.

This CDR3 is CASRSRTGADQPQHF. The CDR3 DNA reads as TGTGCCAGCAGGAGTCGAACGGGGGCGGATCAGCCCCAGCATTTT. V is TRBV6-5 and J is TRBJ1-5; tentatively, D is TRBD1 (6 bases). Per the germline V gene, CDR1 is MNHEY and CDR2 is SVGAGI. There are 15 residues in the CDR3. Trimming shortened V by 6 bases and J by 5 bases, and 17 bases separated the two germline ends.

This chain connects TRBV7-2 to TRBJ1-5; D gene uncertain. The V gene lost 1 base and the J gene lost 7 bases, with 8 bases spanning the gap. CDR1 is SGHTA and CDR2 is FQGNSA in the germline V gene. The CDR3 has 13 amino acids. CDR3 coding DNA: TGTGCCAGCAGCTTAGGCGACTTACAGCCCCAGCATTTT. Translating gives CASSLGDLQPQHF.

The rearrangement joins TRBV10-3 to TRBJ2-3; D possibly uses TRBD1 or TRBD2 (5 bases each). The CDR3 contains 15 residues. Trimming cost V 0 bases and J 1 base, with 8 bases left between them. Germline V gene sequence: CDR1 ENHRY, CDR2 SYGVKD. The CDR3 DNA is TGTGCCATCAGTGAGTCTGGGGGACGCACAGATACGCAGTATTTT. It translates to CAISESGGRTDTQYF.

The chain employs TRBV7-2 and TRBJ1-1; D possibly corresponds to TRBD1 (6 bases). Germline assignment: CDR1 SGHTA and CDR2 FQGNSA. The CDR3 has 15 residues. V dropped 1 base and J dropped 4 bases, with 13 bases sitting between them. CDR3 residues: CASSLEGQRITEAFF. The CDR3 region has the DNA TGTGCCAGCAGCTTAGAAGGACAGAGAATCACTGAAGCTTTCTTT.

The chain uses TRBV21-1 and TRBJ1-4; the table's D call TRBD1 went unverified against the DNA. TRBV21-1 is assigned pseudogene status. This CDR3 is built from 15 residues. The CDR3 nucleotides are TGTGCCAGCAGCTCCCGGGACAAGTCGAGTGAAAAACTGTTTTTT. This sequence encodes CASSSRDKSSEKLFF.

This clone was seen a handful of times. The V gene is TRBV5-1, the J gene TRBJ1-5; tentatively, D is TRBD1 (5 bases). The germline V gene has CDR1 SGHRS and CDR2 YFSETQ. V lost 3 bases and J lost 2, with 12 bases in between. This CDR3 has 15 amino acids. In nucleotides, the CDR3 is TGCGCCAGCAGCTCGGGACTCGGAGGCAATCAGCCCCAGCATTTT. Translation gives CASSSGLGGNQPQHF.

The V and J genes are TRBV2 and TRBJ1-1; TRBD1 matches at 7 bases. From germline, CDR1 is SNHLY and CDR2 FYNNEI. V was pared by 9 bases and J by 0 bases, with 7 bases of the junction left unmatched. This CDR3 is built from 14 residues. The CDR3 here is CARTQGGLNTEAFF. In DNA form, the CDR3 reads TGTGCCAGAACCCAGGGGGGATTGAACACTGAAGCTTTCTTT.

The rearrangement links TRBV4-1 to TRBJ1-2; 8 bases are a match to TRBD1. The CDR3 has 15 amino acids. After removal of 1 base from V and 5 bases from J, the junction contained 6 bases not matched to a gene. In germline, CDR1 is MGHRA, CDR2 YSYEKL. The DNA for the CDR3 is TGCGCCAGCAGCCAAGTCGCAGGGGGCGATTATGGCTACACCTTC. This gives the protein CASSQVAGGDYGYTF.